Each of the 5 T cell receptor beta chains below was sequenced from the same sample in a study of T cells in Graves' hyperthyroidism and ophthalmopathy. Amplification of TCR beta CDR3 regions used RNA as the template. Researchers ran a first-round RT-PCR on the TCR CDR3 using the HTBI primer set. Each CDR3 protein is one row after TCRdb ran MiXCR on the multiplex PCR reads. The sample consists of 300,000 to 400,000 distinct CDR3 sequences, about 18% of them appearing once. Sequenced material: blood. The source is a woman aged 50 to 60 with Graves' hyperthyroidism.

There are many counts of this clonotype. The gene calls are TRBV30 and TRBJ2-1; D is unresolved. The CDR3 extends over 15 amino acids. Trimming left V 3 bases short and J 3 bases short, with 15 bases between. CDR1 and CDR2 from the germline V gene are GTSNPN and SVGIG (reference sequence). CDR3 sequence: CAWRTTEAGYNEQFF. In DNA, the CDR3 is TGTGCCTGGAGAACCACAGAGGCTGGCTACAATGAGCAGTTCTTC.

As concerns this clonotype: An end of the junction does not agree with germline; a read error may underlie this. V usage is TRBV6-1 and J usage is TRBJ1-4; perhaps TRBD1 as D (6 bases). The CDR3 runs 13 residues. The germline gives CDR1 MNHNS, CDR2 SASEGT. The CDR3 region is CVSSRQDNEKLFF. DNA for the CDR3: TGTGTCAGCAGTCGACAGGACAATGAAAAACTGTTTTTT.

This clonotype was counted between two and nine times. The V gene is TRBV15, the J gene TRBJ1-5; weak D call: TRBD1 (5 bases). CDR1 and CDR2 from the germline V gene are LNHNV and YYDKDF (reference sequence). This CDR3 has 15 amino acids. The V end was cut by 0 bases, the J end by 3 bases, with 9 bases between. The CDR3 DNA sequence: TGTGCCACCAGCAGAGATGAGGGGAACAATCAGCCCCAGCATTTT. It codes for CATSRDEGNNQPQHF.

The CDR3 spells CASSSGGWNTGELFF. In DNA, the CDR3 is TGCGCCAGCAGCAGCGGGGGCTGGAACACCGGGGAGCTGTTTTTT. The chain couples TRBV5-1 to TRBJ2-2; 8 bases are a match to TRBD2. Germline V lookup: CDR1 SGHRS, CDR2 YFSETQ. Trimming removed 4 bases from V and 1 base from J; junction bases left unmatched: 3. CDR3 length equals 15 residues.

This clonotype was detected many times. J is TRBJ2-3 and V is TRBV20-1; D is uncertain. Germline CDR1 reads DFQATT; CDR2 reads SNEGSKA (reference sequence). Between the trimmed V and J ends, which lost 6 bases and 5 bases, there was a span of 15 bases. The CDR3 has 13 amino acids. The CDR3 bases are TGCAGTGCGAAACCCCTAGAAAGAGATACGCAGTATTTT. Protein: CSAKPLERDTQYF.